The T cell receptor beta chain under discussion was sequenced for a study of blood T cell repertoires in COVID-19 (dated by TCRdb to about 2020). In the study overall: The collaborator samples originated in the United States, Italy and Spain and spanned the acute and convalescent phases of COVID-19. The prospective study material was composed of cDNA or gDNA derived from T cells, B-cell-depleted T cells, or PBMCs. Nearly every sample came with metadata listing a de-identified subject ID, COVID-19 status, age in years and sex. The samples were drawn from two sources: the first 160 participants of the ongoing ImmuneRACE study, and 1,254 subjects contributed by 6 global collaborators. HLA class I and class II types, where available, came from metadata supplied by the sample provider rather than from assay-based typing. Deeply sampled blood TCRbeta repertoires from subjects exposed to, actively infected with, or recovered from COVID-19 were included in the dataset. The repertoires were made available in a free public database intended to serve as a resource for research on the immune response to SARS-CoV-2.

A word on this clone: Its antigen specificity is not known. It has no much larger one-base neighbor in the sample; base qualities were not kept.

Whole blood was collected in K2EDTA tubes by collaborating institutions according to the institutions' own protocols. For TCRbeta analysis, collaborators shipped samples as frozen whole blood, isolated PBMCs, or DNA extracted from either of those sample types. The full study reports these points: The quantity of clinical and demographic metadata differed by source and by participant and was supplied without curation.

Trimming accounts for 2 bases at V and 0 bases at J, while the number of junction bases matched to no gene is 1. CDR1 LGHDT and CDR2 YNNKEL were looked up in the germline V gene (reference sequence). The CDR3 goes from the cysteine to the phenylalanine over 14 residues. CDR3 DNA is the only sequence kept; it has 42 bases, read in frame from the first base. TCRbeta CDR3 regions were amplified from genomic DNA by means of the immunoSEQ Assay, a bias-controlled multiplex PCR. The paper's data handling went like this. The number of nucleated cells in each sample was estimated by amplification of reference gene primers within the assay. To quantify the absolute abundance of each unique TCRbeta CDR3 rearrangement, sequence reads were collapsed and filtered. For each sample, productive Simpson clonality was calculated as the square root of Simpson's diversity index across productive rearrangements. TCRdb took this table from immuneACCESS and kept in-frame rearrangements with V and J called. Such tables lack part of the clones; where checked against another copy, unresolved V genes explain under half of the gap, and the rest is unexplained. D and trimming were read from the DNA, whereas the V and J calls and clone size are those reported in that table. The sample data list about 150,000 clones, and roughly 80% of these were observed just once. The ten largest make up roughly 11% of the sample.

What was sequenced was peripheral blood. Recombination connected TRBV3-1 (or the pseudogene TRBV3-2) to TRBJ2-7, with 7 bases in between that match TRBD1. This receptor was obtained from a man between 65 and 85 years old with active or convalescent COVID-19. The CDR3: CASSQNRGSYEQYF. The DNA sequence is given as TGTGCCAGCAGCCAAAACAGGGGCTCCTACGAGCAGTACTTC.